This T cell receptor beta chain was sequenced for a study of cytomegalovirus exposure and HLA in healthy donors (TCRdb year 2017). With regard to the full study: In an earlier analysis of under 750 of the donors, 276 Gb of sequence data and 100 million or so unique TCR beta sequences from about 179 million T cells were reported. The study profiled the T cell repertoires of around 700 subjects by immunosequencing and related them to cytomegalovirus serostatus. An earlier analysis of approximately 640 of the donors applied high-throughput TCR beta sequencing to assess whether each TCR beta V gene segment acted as functional or pseudogenic. Both class I and class II loci were covered by HLA typing, at four-digit resolution. Several DR-DQ haplotypes were handled as single units for association and clustering, since linkage in the cohort was strong. Typing coverage differed by locus: A, B, C, DRB1 and DQB1 were typed in roughly 620-630 donors, DQA1 in 500 to 550, DPA1 in approximately 610, and DPB1 in around 490. Of the roughly 400 genotyped donors, over 80% were placed in the genetic ancestry cluster associated with self-reported Caucasian donors. A separate validation cohort of some 130 different subjects was used in addition to the roughly 640-subject first cohort. In a later analysis, previously published TCR beta repertoires from several hundred donors were re-analyzed and high-resolution HLA genotyping was added so that TCR occurrence patterns could be studied. Among about 400 genotyped donors of the cohort, an average of roughly 230,000 unique TCR beta nucleotide sequences was sequenced per donor, of which about 18% were non-productive. The study aimed to test whether signatures of past pathogen exposure could be identified by cataloging public T cell receptors. Rather than using new phenotypic data, the later analysis identified candidate immune exposures from TCR beta sequences and from how often those sequences occurred across donors. To predict cytomegalovirus infection status, the study brought together high-throughput TCR immunosequencing, statistical association of individual TCRs with disease status, and machine learning. An early release that covered about 640 HLA-typed donors contained approximately 300 gigabases of sequencing data and around 80 million unique TCR sequences. Genome-wide SNP genotypes for about 60% of the roughly 670 donors were used in a later genetic analysis, which treated that subset as a discovery cohort. All discovery cohort repertoires had been generated on a single sequencing platform. Donor age, sex, ethnicity and CMV serostatus were compiled alongside the repertoire data.

CDR1 is given as SGHTA and CDR2 as FQGNSA, both from the germline V gene. Including the terminal cysteine and phenylalanine, the CDR3 comprises 14 residues. Only the CDR3 DNA is retained, 42 bases long and in frame from the first base. At the junction V is shortened by 5 bases and J by 0 bases, with 11 bases in between. The paper's findings and limits, for the study overall: For the cohort, immune exposure information was limited to CMV serostatus. In both the original and validation cohorts, the classifier was reported to diagnose cytomegalovirus status with high specificity and sensitivity. The study listed over 150 TCR beta chains as associated with cytomegalovirus. A cluster of highly shared sequence variants was judged likely to represent a technical artifact of the sequencing pipeline. Because the 87-base-pair reads could not distinguish some IMGT-functional V segments, including TRBV6-2 and TRBV6-3, those segments were excluded. Because counts were too low, about 17 rarely observed V segments, including chromosome 9 orphons, were excluded from the earlier analysis of 587 of the donors. In vitro tests confirmed that a few of the cytomegalovirus-associated TCR beta chains recognize cytomegalovirus antigens. According to a later genetic analysis, donors in an Asian-associated ancestry cluster had fewer N-insertions in productive TCRs than the approximately 700-donor mean. The authors suggested that the approach could potentially be extended to other disease states and immunological phenotypes. In a later analysis, HLA-associated TCR beta chains were found to be more clonally expanded and to have lower generation probabilities than equally common non-associated chains. In a later genetic analysis, a missense DCLRE1C variant was associated with V-gene and J-gene trimming of TCR beta chains, and the association was replicated in an independent cohort. A further reported finding was that TCR beta sequences accurately predicted the HLA-A and HLA-B alleles for most subjects in the first cohort. Most TCR sequences were observed very rarely across donors, whereas some public TCRs were present in many individuals. When HLA alleles, especially DR and DQ, strongly co-occurred, TCR associations were difficult to assign to individual alleles. In a later analysis, around 15,000 TCR beta sequences were associated with specific HLA alleles at a false discovery rate of 0.05. In an earlier analysis of around 600 of the donors, most TCR beta V segments appeared in productive rearrangements about 87% or about 30% of the time, broadly matching IMGT annotations. A later analysis reported that several top co-occurrence clusters appeared linked to parvovirus B19, influenza, CMV and Epstein-Barr virus. According to a later analysis, TCR association rates differed among HLA loci, with DRB1 alleles showing the most associated TCRs and HLA-C alleles showing the fewest. A later analysis found that most CMV-associated TCR beta chains appeared HLA-restricted, with HLA associations seemingly driven largely by CMV exposure. Correlated functional status among segregating V segments might reflect linkage disequilibrium, but an unknown experimental factor could not be ruled out. The cohort was sequenced for TCR beta chains only, and without alpha or paired-chain data the features that could be detected were limited. Roughly uniform sequencing depth across donors was assumed in presence/absence analyses, although this assumption may not hold. Because HLA typing was unavailable for some donors at each locus, only the typed subset was used in association tests.

The library was generated by the immunoSEQ multiplex PCR assay. For the multiplex PCR, a mixture combining 60 forward primers for TCR Vbeta segments and 13 reverse primers for TCR Jbeta segments was used. A multiplex PCR assay on genomic DNA amplified the CDR3 region of rearranged TCR beta genes. The amplified TCR beta libraries were sequenced on the Illumina HiSeq System as 87-base-pair reads. Regarding the original processing steps: A later analysis counted 75 million to 100 million unique TCR beta chains across the 650 to 700 repertoires, and 9 million to 14 million of these chains were shared by at least two donors. Raw reads were error-corrected and collapsed into unique sequences with a nearest-neighbor algorithm that merged closely related sequences to remove PCR and sequencing errors. To assign V, D and J gene segments, CDR3 sequences were aligned to IMGT reference sequences. For a sequence to be retained, a match of at least six nucleotides to both a V gene segment and a J gene segment was required. Rearrangements were classified as productive when the CDR3 lacked stop codons and remained in frame with V and J, and all other rearrangements were classified as non-productive. CDR3 was defined by IMGT convention, running from the second conserved V-encoded cysteine to the conserved J-encoded phenylalanine. In an earlier analysis of around 540 of the donors, sequences lacking an unambiguous match to a single V gene segment were excluded. An earlier analysis of several hundred of the donors called V segments functional above 56.7% productive rearrangements and segregating when the between-donor standard deviation exceeded 5%. A statistical classification framework was developed to diagnose cytomegalovirus status using the catalog of TCR beta chain sequences. A later analysis assigned V and J genes by comparing TCR nucleotide sequences with IMGT/GENE-DB human TR gene sequences. The TCRdist pipeline was used in a later analysis to assign CDR3 sequences and most-parsimonious VDJ recombination scenarios. In a later analysis, each TCR beta chain was defined by its CDR3 amino acid sequence together with its V-gene family, and reads without a unique V-gene family were excluded. To address suspected cross-contamination and a sequencing artifact, a later analysis removed several hundred highly shared, low-generation-probability nucleotide sequences. In a later analysis, a clonal expansion index was calculated for each public chain from normalized within-repertoire ranks of inferred template counts. Generation probabilities in a later analysis came from a VDJ recombination model fitted to out-of-frame rearrangements, and those results were checked against IGoR. In a later analysis, hypergeometric tests were used to score TCR-TCR, TCR-HLA and TCR-CMV co-occurrence, with a repertoire-size bias correction applied to TCR pairs. False discovery rates were estimated in a later analysis by permuting HLA or CMV assignments 20 times. A later analysis grouped co-occurring TCRs with DBSCAN, adding TCRdist sequence similarity when clustering within HLA-allele-positive subsets. For co-occurrence clustering, repertoires with fewer than 30,000 or more than 120,000 public chains were excluded, along with four or five repertoires with anomalous nucleotide sharing. TCRdb retrieved this table from immuneACCESS and kept in-frame rearrangements only. Not all clones are present; in checked studies, unresolved V genes account for under half, and no reason is known for the remainder. The V and J calls and the clone size are those of that table, but D and trimming were determined from the DNA. A total of about 100,000 clones appear in this sample, approximately 76% of them only once. Roughly 7% of the sample is in the top ten clones.

About this clone: The antigen it binds to is not known. No quality values exist for individual bases; no much larger clone is one base distant.

The cohort was made up of around 720 healthy bone marrow donors. All cohort members were sampled while nominally healthy, although unrecorded immune exposures were likely present. The donor tested CMV seropositive, placing the donor among the 290 or so seropositive members of the cohort. A peripheral blood sample was collected from each donor, and TCR beta sequencing was performed on peripheral blood mononuclear cells. Genomic DNA was extracted from the blood cell samples with the Qiagen DNeasy Blood Extraction Kit. The sequencing input was PBMCs. The chain is encoded by TRBV7-2 joined to TRBJ2-7, with the D segment identity uncertain. The receptor was isolated from a man between 35 and 55 years old in good health and CMV-seropositive. The CDR3 region reads CASSRSGVSYEQYF. The nucleotide sequence is given as TGTGCCAGCAGCCGTAGTGGAGTCTCCTACGAGCAGTACTTC.